This entry lists 14 T cell receptor beta chains sequenced from one sample in a study of cytomegalovirus exposure and HLA in healthy donors. The primer mix had 60 Vbeta and 13 Jbeta primers. Sequenced by immunoSEQ multiplex PCR; TCRdb stores in-frame clones only, minus some. The sample lists some 140,000 clones, about 77% occurring once. Sequenced sample: PBMCs. Receptors were obtained from a man aged 50-59 years in good health and CMV-seronegative.

J is TRBJ2-5 and V is TRBV28; 11 nucleotides align to TRBD2. CDR3 size: 19 residues. The germline CDR1 and CDR2 sequences are MDHEN and SYDVKM. Trimming removed 6 bases from V and 4 bases from J; junction bases left unmatched: 19. CDR3: CASRLSWGTSGSLSETQYF. The CDR3 DNA reads TGTGCCAGCAGGCTTAGTTGGGGAACTAGCGGGAGTTTATCAGAGACCCAGTACTTC.

V is TRBV2 and J is TRBJ2-3; weak D call: TRBD1 (5 bases). V was shortened by 2 bases and J by 1 base, with 7 bases between the two germline ends. Germline lookup yields CDR1 SNHLY and CDR2 FYNNEI. This CDR3 has 14 amino acids. CDR3 sequence (DNA): TGTGCCAGCAGTGAATTAGGGGGCACAGATACGCAGTATTTT. Protein: CASSELGGTDTQYF.

This clone came up a few times. The CDR3 bases are TGTGCCAGCGGGGGAGGGACCTTTAGCAATCAGCCCCAGCATTTT. Its protein product is CASGGGTFSNQPQHF. The chain combines TRBV6-1 with TRBJ1-5; possibly TRBD1 for D (5 bases). Germline V lookup: CDR1 MNHNS, CDR2 SASEGT. This CDR3 region has 15 residues. V shed 8 bases and J shed 0 bases, with 14 bases lying between them.

The V call is TRBV28, the J call TRBJ2-7; 9 nucleotides align to TRBD1. The V segment lost 4 bases and the J segment 6 bases; nucleotides outside the gene matches: 4. CDR3 length: 13 residues. CDR1 is MDHEN and CDR2 is SYDVKM in the germline V gene. The CDR3 sequence is CASSSGQGGEQYF. CDR3 in DNA: TGTGCCAGCAGTTCGGGACAGGGTGGCGAGCAGTACTTC.

The CDR3: CASSQDGGSRVAVGETQYF. In DNA, the CDR3 is TGCGCCAGCAGCCAAGATGGGGGGAGTAGGGTTGCAGTTGGAGAGACCCAGTACTTC. V is TRBV4-1 and J is TRBJ2-5, with D possibly matching TRBD2 (6 bases). Germline V gene lookup returns CDR1 MGHRA and CDR2 YSYEKL. Trimming pared 0 bases from V and 4 bases from J, leaving 24 bases between. The CDR3 is made up of 19 amino acids.

The chain carries TRBV11-2 and TRBJ2-7; possible D gene TRBD1, 6 bases. Trimming shortened V by 3 bases and J by 2 bases, and 11 bases separated the two germline ends. This CDR3 comprises 14 residues. Germline assignment: CDR1 SGHAT and CDR2 FQNNGV. DNA of the CDR3: TGTGCCAGCAGCTTTGACAGGCGAACCTACGAGCAGTACTTC. This translates into CASSFDRRTYEQYF.

CDR3 sequence reads: CASSSGLVQETQYF. The CDR3 bases are TGTGCCAGCAGCTCCGGGTTGGTCCAAGAGACCCAGTACTTC. The chain uses TRBV5-5 and TRBJ2-5; D is unresolved. The germline V gene has CDR1 SGHKS and CDR2 YYEKEE (reference sequence). With 3 bases removed from V and 1 base from J, the gap between germline ends came to 10 bases. CDR3 size: 14 residues. Filled out from reference TRBV5-5 and TRBJ2-5, the complete variable domain reads DAGVTQSPTHLIKTRGQQVTLRCSPISGHKSVSWYQQVLGQGPQFIFQYYEKEERGRGNFPDRFSARQFPNYSSELNVNALLLGDSALYLCASSSGLVQETQYFGPGTRLLVL.

The gene calls are TRBV5-6 and TRBJ2-2, with D possibly TRBD1 on 5 matching bases. Trimming stripped 4 bases from V and 1 base from J, with 8 bases between. This CDR3 has 14 residues. CDR1 and CDR2 from the germline V gene are SGHDT and YYEEEE. Written as DNA, the CDR3 is TGTGCCAGCAGCGCAGACAGGAACACCGGGGAGCTGTTTTTT. Encoded protein: CASSADRNTGELFF.

The CDR3 nucleotides are TGTGCCAGCAGACAACCGGGACAGGGGTACAATGAGCAGTTCTTC. Protein sequence: CASRQPGQGYNEQFF. The rearrangement links TRBV27 to TRBJ2-1; 10 bases fit TRBD1. Losses at the gene ends were 6 bases for V and 4 bases for J; bases not matched to a gene: 6. The CDR3 has 15 amino acids. CDR1 is MNHEY and CDR2 is SMNVEV in the germline V gene (reference sequence).

V usage is TRBV15 and J usage is TRBJ2-5, with 7 positions matching TRBD1. CDR1 and CDR2 (germline): LNHNV, YYDKDF (reference sequence). This CDR3 is built from 14 residues. J gave up 0 bases and V 5 bases, and 3 bases lay outside the gene matches. The CDR3 bases are TGTGCCACCAGCGGGGGACAGTACCAAGAGACCCAGTACTTC. Its translation is CATSGGQYQETQYF.

The chain recombines TRBV2 with TRBJ2-2, with D tentatively TRBD2 (6 bases). The germline V and J ends were trimmed by 10 bases and 6 bases, with 12 bases remaining between them. Germline values: CDR1 SNHLY, CDR2 FYNNEI. This CDR3 region has 12 residues. CDR3 in amino acids: CAKNAGPGELFF. CDR3 DNA: TGTGCCAAAAACGCGGGGCCCGGGGAGCTGTTTTTT.

This clone occurred once. J is TRBJ1-1 and V is TRBV5-6; TRBD1 matches 9 bases. This CDR3 comprises 15 residues. CDR1 and CDR2 (germline): SGHDT, YYEEEE. Trimming at V came to 3 bases and at J to 1 base, leaving 4 bases not matched to a gene. The CDR3 spells CASSYRGPANTEAFF. CDR3 DNA: TGTGCCAGCAGCTACAGGGGGCCGGCGAACACTGAAGCTTTCTTT.

J is TRBJ2-1 and V is TRBV7-2; D may be TRBD1 (6 bases). Trimming stripped 2 bases from V and 2 bases from J, with 22 bases between. The V gene's germline CDR1 is SGHTA and CDR2 FQGNSA. The CDR3 contains 19 residues. The CDR3 here is CASSLWAENSAGAYNEQFF. The CDR3 DNA reads TGTGCCAGCAGCTTATGGGCTGAGAACTCGGCAGGGGCCTACAATGAGCAGTTCTTC.

In DNA, the CDR3 is TGTGCCAGCAGCTTAGCGGGAGGGAGTACCGGGGAGCTGTTTTTT. Translated: CASSLAGGSTGELFF. The rearrangement joins TRBV7-9 to TRBJ2-2; 7 bases match TRBD2. Trimming removed 0 bases from V and 5 bases from J; junction bases left unmatched: 3. The CDR3 length is 15 residues. Per germline, CDR1 SEHNR and CDR2 FQNEAQ (reference sequence).